These 27 T cell receptor beta chains came from one sample sequenced in a study of T cells in women clearing cervical HPV infection. Profiling relied on immunoSEQ multiplex PCR, and the TCRdb table lists in-frame clones only, not all of them. The specimen's table records about 28,000 clones. The material sequenced was blood buffy coat. These receptors all come from a woman between 18 and 70 years old with a cervical HPV16 infection that either progressed to CIN3+ or cleared (not recorded which).

In the case of this clone: The CDR3 extends 3 residues past the end of the read, so its final part is completed from the germline J gene. The chain recombines TRBV6-2 or TRBV6-3 with TRBJ2-3; perhaps TRBD2 as D (5 bases). Germline V gene data show CDR1 as MNHEY and CDR2 as SVGEGT. This CDR3 is 17 amino acids long. The CDR3 protein is CASSYSVRTASNQPQYF. CDR3 DNA (partial): TGTGCCAGCAGTTACTCGGTCCGGACTGCTAGCAATCAGCCG.

Comment on this clone: The sequence runs out 3 residues before the end of the CDR3; the remainder is reconstructed from the germline J gene. The chain couples TRBV19 to TRBJ2-4, with D possibly being TRBD1 (6 bases). This CDR3 comprises 15 residues. The germline gives CDR1 LNHDA, CDR2 SQIVND (reference sequence). The CDR3 DNA, read in part, is TGTGCCAGTAGTAGGACAGTGGATGCCGGCTATGGT. This translates into CASSRTVDAGYG. The full-length CDR3 reads as CASSRTVDAGYGQYF.

Details on this clone: The read ends 3 residues early relative to the CDR3; the germline J gene fills the gap. This chain uses TRBV23-1 with TRBJ2-5; no clear D gene. TRBV23-1 is treated as an ORF (open reading frame) with a function not yet certain. The CDR3 length is 16 residues. Trimming left V 0 bases short and J 2 bases short, with 13 bases between. Incomplete CDR3 DNA: TGCGCCAGCAGTCAATCGGTCTTAGGGTATCAAGAGACC. Translation gives CASSQSVLGYQET. The whole CDR3 is CASSQSVLGYQETQYF.

A note on this clone: Coverage ceases 3 residues before the CDR3 finishes, and the germline J gene fills in the end. The chain uses TRBV19 and TRBJ1-2; D possibly corresponds to TRBD1 (5 bases). The germline CDR1 and CDR2 sequences are LNHDA and SQIVND (reference sequence). This CDR3 is built from 14 residues. The sequenced part of the CDR3 DNA is TGTGCCAGTAGGGAGACAGACGCTATCGGAGGC. The encoded protein is CASRETDAIGG. The full CDR3 is CASRETDAIGGYTF.

According to its frequency, this clone is medium-sized. The observed sequence ends 3 residues before the CDR3 terminus, with the missing tail filled in from the germline J gene. The V and J genes are TRBV7-6 and TRBJ2-1; TRBD2 might be the D (6 bases). V lost 5 bases to trimming and J lost 9 bases, with 14 bases between them. In germline, CDR1 is SGHVS, CDR2 FNYEAQ. The CDR3 is 13 amino acids. CDR3 DNA (partial): TGTGCCAGCAGCGGGCGGGACTTTTTTGAG. Amino acids: CASSGRDFFE. The whole CDR3 protein is CASSGRDFFEQFF.

In the case of this clone: The CDR3 end is not reached by the read, which stops 3 residues before it; the germline J gene fills it in. The chain uses TRBV2 and TRBJ2-5; 7 bases fit TRBD1. V lost 4 bases to trimming and J lost 4 bases; unmatched junction nucleotides: 6. In germline, CDR1 is SNHLY, CDR2 FYNNEI. The CDR3 consists of 14 residues. CDR3 loop: CASSVTGVGETQYF. CDR3 DNA (partial): TGTGCCAGCAGTGTTACAGGGGTGGGAGAGACC.

To note about this clone: The read halts 3 residues ahead of the CDR3 end, with the missing end drawn from the germline J gene. The chain employs TRBV28 and TRBJ2-7, with D hard to call. V was cut by 4 bases and J by 4 bases, with 8 bases left in between. The germline V gene has CDR1 MDHEN and CDR2 SYDVKM. CDR3 length: 12 amino acids. The CDR3 loop reads CASSSGGYEQYF. CDR3 bases read: TGTGCCAGCAGTTCGGGTGGATACGAG. Drawing the rest from reference TRBV28 and TRBJ2-7, the complete variable domain is DVKVTQSSRYLVKRTGEKVFLECVQDMDHENMFWYRQDPGLGLRLIYFSYDVKMKEKGDIPEGYSVSREKKERFSLILESASTNQTSMYLCASSSGGYEQYFGPGTRLTVT.

In the case of this clone: Read coverage stops 3 residues before the CDR3 terminus; the germline J gene supplies the remainder. This sequence joins TRBV6-2 or TRBV6-3 and TRBJ1-5; a weak D match, TRBD1 (6 bases). CDR3 size: 14 residues. Germline V gives CDR1 MNHEY, CDR2 SVGEGT. V lost 2 bases, J lost 7 bases, and 12 bases lay in between. CDR3: CASSYGGAVQPQHF. Partial CDR3 DNA: TGTGCCAGCAGTTACGGGGGGGCTGTGCAGCCC.

A remark on this clone: Sequencing ends 3 residues short of the CDR3 end; the germline J gene provides the rest. The chain couples TRBV6-1 to TRBJ1-1, with TRBD1 as a possible D gene (6 bases). V was trimmed by 4 bases and J by 4 bases, leaving 13 bases between them. The CDR3 loop spans 14 amino acids. Germline CDR1 is MNHNS and CDR2 is SASEGT. The DNA read from the CDR3 is TGTGCCAGCAGTGCCCGACCAGGGGTCACTGAA. It specifies CASSARPGVTE. The complete CDR3 reads CASSARPGVTEAFF.

Comments on this clone: The read ends 3 residues early relative to the CDR3; the germline J gene fills the gap. The chain combines TRBV18 with TRBJ2-2; 9 bases align to TRBD1. The V and J ends lost 5 bases and 7 bases, in that order; junction bases with no gene match: 11. The germline V gene encodes CDR1 KGHSH and CDR2 LQKENI. The CDR3 length is 16 residues. CDR3 sequence: CASSAASGTGFGELFF. CDR3 bases read: TGTGCCAGCTCAGCAGCTTCCGGGACAGGGTTCGGGGAG.

Regarding this clone: The read terminates 3 residues before the CDR3 end, so the remaining end is supplied by the germline J gene. The V and J genes are TRBV19 and TRBJ1-1, with 8 bases lining up with TRBD1. The CDR3 is made up of 15 amino acids. The germline V gene has CDR1 LNHDA and CDR2 SQIVND (reference sequence). Incomplete CDR3 DNA: TGTGCCAGCTCAAATTTACAGGGGGGCGCCGCGAAA. Translating it yields CASSNLQGGAAK. The CDR3 in full is CASSNLQGGAAKAFF.

Comments on this clone: Sequence at one end of the junction differs from germline and may be a read error. The read falls 3 residues short of the CDR3 end, and the missing part is taken from the germline J gene. V and J are TRBV7-9 and TRBJ2-3; the D gene is possibly TRBD2 (7 bases). The CDR3 spans 14 residues. The germline V gene has CDR1 SEHNR and CDR2 FQNEAQ (reference sequence). Here the CDR3 reads CARSLTGGQDTQYF. The covered CDR3 bases are TGTGCCCGCAGCTTAACCGGGGGGCAGGATACG.

The CDR3: CASSLGQINEQFF. The part of the CDR3 DNA that was read is TGCGCCAGCAGCCTGGGACAAATCAATGAG. J is TRBJ2-1 and V is TRBV5-1; D may be TRBD1 (6 bases). The CDR3 end falls 3 residues outside the read, so it is completed with the germline J gene. V lost 4 bases and J 6 bases, leaving 11 bases between the germline ends. The V gene's germline CDR1 is SGHRS and CDR2 YFSETQ. CDR3 length: 13 residues.

Details on this clone: The read terminates 3 residues before the CDR3 end, so the remaining end is supplied by the germline J gene. V usage is TRBV18 and J usage is TRBJ1-2; maybe TRBD1 (5 bases). Germline CDR1 KGHSH, CDR2 LQKENI. The CDR3 sequence is 14 residues long. CDR3 amino acids: CASRGAESSYDYTF. The sequenced part of the CDR3 DNA is TGTGCCAGCCGAGGGGCAGAGAGCTCCTACGAC.

Points on this clone: From the germline J gene comes the end of the CDR3, since the read stops 3 residues before it. The gene calls are TRBV6-1 and TRBJ2-4; 7 bases fit TRBD2. CDR1 and CDR2 from the germline V gene are MNHNS and SASEGT. The CDR3 contains 16 residues. V lost 0 bases to trimming and J lost 8 bases; unmatched junction nucleotides: 10. CDR3 DNA (partial): TGTGCCAGCAGTGAAGCGGGGCAGGGAGGGAGATACATT. The encoded protein is CASSEAGQGGRYI. The whole CDR3 is CASSEAGQGGRYIQYF.

Remarks on this clone: The read terminates 3 residues ahead of where the CDR3 ends, so the germline J gene completes it. This chain connects TRBV7-6 to TRBJ2-1; D possibly corresponds to TRBD2 (6 bases). Germline V gene data show CDR1 as SGHVS and CDR2 as FNYEAQ. This CDR3 has 16 amino acids. The ends were cut back, 2 bases at V and 4 bases at J, with 15 bases in the middle. The sequenced CDR3 bases are TGTGCCAGCAGCTTAAGTCCCAGCGGGCATTACAATGAG. Encoded protein: CASSLSPSGHYNE. The full CDR3 sequence reads CASSLSPSGHYNEQFF.

As for this clone: The DNA ends 3 residues before the CDR3 does, and the rest of the CDR3 is filled in from the germline J gene. The chain has TRBV2 and TRBJ2-1; possible D gene TRBD2, 5 bases. CDR1 is SNHLY, CDR2 FYNNEI, per germline. The V end was cut by 11 bases, the J end by 3 bases, with 17 bases between. This CDR3 has 14 amino acids. CDR3 bases read: TGTGCCGGCGTGGGCGGACTCAACTACAATGAG. Its protein product is CAGVGGLNYNE. The whole CDR3 reads CAGVGGLNYNEQFF.

Details on this clone: The read ends 3 residues before the CDR3 terminus; that terminus is restored from the germline J gene. The chain has TRBV6-2 or TRBV6-3 and TRBJ2-1, with 7 bases matching TRBD2. After removal of 5 bases from V and 0 bases from J, the junction contained 4 bases not matched to a gene. This CDR3 spans 15 amino acids. Germline CDR1 and CDR2: MNHEY and SVGEGT. CDR3 loop: CASSRAGDSYNEQFF. The CDR3 bases that were read are TGTGCCAGCAGTCGGGCGGGGGACTCCTACAATGAG.

On this clone: Sequencing ends 3 residues short of the CDR3 end; the germline J gene provides the rest. The V call is TRBV6-2 or TRBV6-3, the J call TRBJ2-1; 9 bases agree with TRBD1. The germline V gene has CDR1 MNHEY and CDR2 SVGEGT. The CDR3 has 15 residues. After removal of 6 bases from V and 6 bases from J, the junction contained 9 bases not matched to a gene. This chain's CDR3 is CASRPGQGDLNEQFF. CDR3 bases read: TGTGCCAGCAGACCGGGACAGGGAGATCTCAATGAG.

Turning to this clone: The read finishes 3 residues shy of the CDR3 end, and the germline J gene is used to complete it. V is TRBV19 and J is TRBJ2-1, with 9 bases aligning to TRBD2. Germline V gene sequence: CDR1 LNHDA, CDR2 SQIVND (reference sequence). The CDR3 is 16 amino acids. V lost 1 base, J lost 4 bases, and 5 bases stayed unmatched. Partial CDR3 DNA: TGTGCCAGTAGTATAGCCGGGACTAGCAAGTACAATGAG. Translation: CASSIAGTSKYNE. The whole CDR3 protein reads CASSIAGTSKYNEQFF.

About this clone: From the germline J gene comes the end of the CDR3, since the read stops 3 residues before it. V usage is TRBV27 and J usage is TRBJ2-1; perhaps TRBD2 as D (6 bases). This CDR3 has 14 amino acids. The V end was cut by 6 bases, the J end by 0 bases, with 9 bases between. In germline, CDR1 is MNHEY, CDR2 SMNVEV (reference sequence). The sequenced CDR3 bases are TGTGCCAGCAGGGCGGGGAGCTCCTACAATGAG. This translates into CASRAGSSYNE. From start to end, the CDR3 is CASRAGSSYNEQFF.

In regard to this clone: The CDR3 end lies 3 residues beyond the end of the read and is filled in from the germline J gene. V and J are TRBV2 and TRBJ1-2, with D possibly TRBD1 on 6 matching bases. Germline loops: CDR1 SNHLY, CDR2 FYNNEI. V gave up 7 bases and J gave up 5 bases, with 14 bases separating them. This CDR3 comprises 13 residues. The CDR3: CASINREGYGYTF. CDR3 DNA, as far as it was read: TGTGCCAGCATTAACAGGGAGGGATATGGC.

Of note for this clone: The junction differs from germline at one of its ends, possibly a read error. The CDR3 is cut off 3 residues early in the read; its end comes from the germline J gene. The same CDR3 can be traced to other DNA sequences in this sample. This sequence joins TRBV7-9 and TRBJ1-3; 9 nucleotides align to TRBD1. Germline V gene data show CDR1 as SEHNR and CDR2 as FQNEAQ (reference sequence). The CDR3 sequence is 15 residues long. The CDR3 region is CASSKQGASGNTIYF. The CDR3 bases that were read are TGTGCCAGCAGCAAACAGGGGGCCAGTGGAAACACA. The full variable domain, in which reference TRBV7-9 and TRBJ1-3 provide the parts outside the CDR3, is DTGVSQNPRHKITKRGQNVTFRCDPISEHNRLYWYRQTLGQGPEFLTYFQNEAQLEKSRLLSDRFSAERPKGSFSTLEIQRTEQGDSAMYLCASSKQGASGNTIYFGEGSWLTVV.

Remarks on this clone: The DNA ends 3 residues before the CDR3 does, and the rest of the CDR3 is filled in from the germline J gene. The rearrangement uses TRBV18 and TRBJ1-1; D possibly corresponds to TRBD1 (6 bases). This CDR3 is 15 amino acids long. The germline gives CDR1 KGHSH, CDR2 LQKENI. The part of the CDR3 DNA that was read is TGTGCCAGCTCACCACCCAGGAACAGGGAAGAGACA. Amino acid sequence: CASSPPRNREET. From start to end, the CDR3 is CASSPPRNREETAFF.

Details on this clone: A junction boundary mismatches the germline segment, possibly from a read error. The CDR3 goes on 3 residues after the read ends, and that part is filled in from the germline J gene. Other DNA sequences from this sample encode an identical CDR3 as well. The rearrangement joins TRBV7-2 to TRBJ1-3; 7 positions match TRBD1. This CDR3 is built from 14 residues. From germline, CDR1 is SGHTA and CDR2 FQGNSA. The sequenced part of the CDR3 DNA is TGTGCCAGCAGCGGACAGGCATCTGGAAACACG. Protein sequence: CASSGQASGNT. The whole CDR3 region reads CASSGQASGNTIYF.

As to this clone: The observed sequence ends 3 residues before the CDR3 terminus, with the missing tail filled in from the germline J gene. The chain carries TRBV19 and TRBJ2-2, with D perhaps TRBD1 (5 bases). This CDR3 has 15 amino acids. Germline V gene sequence: CDR1 LNHDA, CDR2 SQIVND (reference sequence). The CDR3 protein is CASSSTQGSNEKLFF. The covered CDR3 bases are TGTGCCAGCTCCTCTACCCAGGGTTCCAATGAAAAG.

With respect to this clone: The CDR3 extends 3 residues past the end of the read, so its final part is completed from the germline J gene. V gene TRBV7-9 combines with J gene TRBJ1-1; D may be TRBD1 (6 bases). Germline CDR1 SEHNR, CDR2 FQNEAQ (reference sequence). This CDR3 region has 15 residues. V lost 3 bases and J 0 bases, leaving 11 bases between the germline ends. Incomplete CDR3 DNA: TGTGCCAGCAGCTTCCCGACAGGTGTGAACACTGAA. Protein: CASSFPTGVNTE. The full-length CDR3 reads as CASSFPTGVNTEAFF.